This entry features one T cell receptor (beta chain) sequence. Per the study methods: Amplification of reference gene primers was used by the study to estimate nucleated cell counts. TCRdb's copy holds only in-frame clones and misses some; the assay was immunoSEQ multiplex PCR. V, J and clone size derive from that table, while D and trimming were established from the DNA sequence. The repertoire holds roughly 150,000 clones, with about 80% as singletons. These data belong to a study of blood T cell repertoires in COVID-19. On the study more broadly: The United States, Italy and Spain provided the acute and convalescent COVID-19 samples. Sources were T cells, B-cell-depleted T cells, or PBMCs; the material itself was cDNA or gDNA.

The V gene's germline CDR1 is SGHDT and CDR2 YYEEEE. The CDR3 extends over 11 amino acids. V lost 5 bases, J lost 5 bases, and 7 bases lay in between. V gene TRBV5-6 combines with J gene TRBJ1-1; D unresolved. This TCR came from a man aged 70 or older with active or convalescent COVID-19. Sample: peripheral blood. CDR3 in amino acids: CASRLRTEAFF. The CDR3 nucleotides read TGTGCCAGCAGACTAAGGACTGAAGCTTTCTTT.